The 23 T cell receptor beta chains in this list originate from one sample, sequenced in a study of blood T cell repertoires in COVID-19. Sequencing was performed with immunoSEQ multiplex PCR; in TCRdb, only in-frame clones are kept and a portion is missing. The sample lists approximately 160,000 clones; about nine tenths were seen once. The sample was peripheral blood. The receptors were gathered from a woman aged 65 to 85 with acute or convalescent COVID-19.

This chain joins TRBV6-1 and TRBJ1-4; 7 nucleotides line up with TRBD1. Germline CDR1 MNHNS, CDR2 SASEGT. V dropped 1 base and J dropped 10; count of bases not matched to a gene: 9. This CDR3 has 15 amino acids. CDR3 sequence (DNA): TGTGCCAGCAGTGAAGAAGCGACAGGGTTCAGAAAACTGTTTTTT. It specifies CASSEEATGFRKLFF.

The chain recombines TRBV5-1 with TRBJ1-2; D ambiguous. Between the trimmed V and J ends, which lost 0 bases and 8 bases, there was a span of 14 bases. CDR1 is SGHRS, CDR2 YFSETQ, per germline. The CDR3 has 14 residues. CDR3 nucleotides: TGCGCCAGCAGCTTGGAGGCAGCCTCCGGGGGCTACACCTTC. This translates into CASSLEAASGGYTF.

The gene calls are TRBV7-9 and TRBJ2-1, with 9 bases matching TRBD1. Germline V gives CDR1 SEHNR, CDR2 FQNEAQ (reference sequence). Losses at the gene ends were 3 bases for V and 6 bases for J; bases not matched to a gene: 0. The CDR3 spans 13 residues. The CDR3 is CASSLGQGNEQFF. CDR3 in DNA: TGTGCCAGCAGCTTGGGACAGGGCAATGAGCAGTTCTTC.

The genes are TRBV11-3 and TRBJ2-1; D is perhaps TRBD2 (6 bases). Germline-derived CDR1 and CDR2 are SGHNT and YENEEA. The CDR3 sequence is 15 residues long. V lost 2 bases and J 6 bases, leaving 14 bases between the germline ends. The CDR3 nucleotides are TGTGCCAGCAGCTTAAGGGGCGGGAAGATCAATGAGCAGTTCTTC. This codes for CASSLRGGKINEQFF.

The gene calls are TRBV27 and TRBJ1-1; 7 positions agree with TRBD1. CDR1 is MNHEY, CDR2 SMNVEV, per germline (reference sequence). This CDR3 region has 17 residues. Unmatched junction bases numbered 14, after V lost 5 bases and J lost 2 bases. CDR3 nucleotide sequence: TGTGCCAGCAGTGCATATGGGTGGGACAGACCTAACACTGAAGCTTTCTTT. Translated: CASSAYGWDRPNTEAFF.

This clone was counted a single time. The CDR3 bases are TGTGCCAGCAGTGCCGGGACTAGCGGGACCTACGAGCAGTACTTC. Protein product: CASSAGTSGTYEQYF. The chain combines TRBV2 with TRBJ2-7; 13 bases map to TRBD2. Per germline, CDR1 SNHLY and CDR2 FYNNEI. V dropped 4 bases and J dropped 2; count of bases not matched to a gene: 2. CDR3 length: 15 amino acids.

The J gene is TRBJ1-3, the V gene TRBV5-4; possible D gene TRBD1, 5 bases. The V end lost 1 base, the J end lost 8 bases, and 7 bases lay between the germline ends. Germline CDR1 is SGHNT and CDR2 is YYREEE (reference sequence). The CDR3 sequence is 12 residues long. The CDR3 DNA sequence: TGTGCCAGCAGCTTGCCGGGGGACACCATATATTTT. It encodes CASSLPGDTIYF.

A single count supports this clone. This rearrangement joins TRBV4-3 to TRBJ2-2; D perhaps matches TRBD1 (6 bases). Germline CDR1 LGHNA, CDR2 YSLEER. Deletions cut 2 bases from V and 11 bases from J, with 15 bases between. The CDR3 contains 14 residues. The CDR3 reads CASSQISGTRELFF. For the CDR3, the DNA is TGCGCCAGCAGCCAAATCTCCGGGACACGAGAGCTGTTTTTT.

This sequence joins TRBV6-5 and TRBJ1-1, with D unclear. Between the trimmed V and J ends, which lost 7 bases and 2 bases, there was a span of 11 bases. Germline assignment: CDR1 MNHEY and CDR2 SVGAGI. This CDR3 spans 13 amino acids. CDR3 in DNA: TGTGCCAGCACAACGTTGGCTAACACTGAAGCTTTCTTT. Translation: CASTTLANTEAFF.

The CDR3 loop reads CSVSQGSNEQFF. The CDR3 DNA sequence: TGCAGCGTCAGTCAGGGTTCAAATGAGCAGTTCTTC. The chain carries TRBV29-1 and TRBJ2-1; maybe TRBD1 (5 bases). The germline gives CDR1 SQVTM, CDR2 ANQGSEA. The V and J ends lost 6 bases and 7 bases respectively, with 13 bases between them. CDR3 length: 12 amino acids.

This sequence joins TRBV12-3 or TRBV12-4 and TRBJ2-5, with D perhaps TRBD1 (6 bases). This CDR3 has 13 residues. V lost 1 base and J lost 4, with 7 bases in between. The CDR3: CASSLGTAETQYF. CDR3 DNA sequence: TGTGCCAGCAGTTTAGGGACAGCAGAGACCCAGTACTTC.

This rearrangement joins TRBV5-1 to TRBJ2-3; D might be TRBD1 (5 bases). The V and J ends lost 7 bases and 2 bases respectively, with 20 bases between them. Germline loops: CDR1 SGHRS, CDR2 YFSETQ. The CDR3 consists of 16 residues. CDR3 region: CASSVGSGSPTDTQYF. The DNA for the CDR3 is TGCGCCAGCTCGGTCGGGTCAGGGTCCCCCACAGATACGCAGTATTTT.

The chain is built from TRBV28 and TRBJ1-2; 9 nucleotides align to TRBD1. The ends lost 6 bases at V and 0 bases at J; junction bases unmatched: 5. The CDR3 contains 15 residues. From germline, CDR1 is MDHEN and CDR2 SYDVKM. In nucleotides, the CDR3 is TGTGCCAGCAGAAGACAGGGGGTCACTAACTATGGCTACACCTTC. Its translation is CASRRQGVTNYGYTF.

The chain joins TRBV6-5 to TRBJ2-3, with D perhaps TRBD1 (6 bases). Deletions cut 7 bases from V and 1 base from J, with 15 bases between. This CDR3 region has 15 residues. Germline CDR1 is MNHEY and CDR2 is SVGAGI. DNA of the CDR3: TGTGCCAGCACAAGATGGGGGCCGGGCACAGATACGCAGTATTTT. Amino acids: CASTRWGPGTDTQYF.

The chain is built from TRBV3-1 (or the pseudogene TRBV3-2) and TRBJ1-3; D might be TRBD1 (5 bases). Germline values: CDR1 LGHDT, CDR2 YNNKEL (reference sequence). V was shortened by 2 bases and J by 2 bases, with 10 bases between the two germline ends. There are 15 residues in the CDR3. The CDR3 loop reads CASSQRQKTGNTIYF. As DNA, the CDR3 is TGTGCCAGCAGCCAAAGACAGAAAACTGGAAACACCATATATTTT.

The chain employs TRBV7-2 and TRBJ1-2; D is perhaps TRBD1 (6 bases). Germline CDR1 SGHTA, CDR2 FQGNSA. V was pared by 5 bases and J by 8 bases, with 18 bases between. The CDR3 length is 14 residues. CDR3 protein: CASSPPTGQGGYTF. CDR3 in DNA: TGTGCCAGCAGCCCACCGACAGGTCAAGGGGGCTACACCTTC.

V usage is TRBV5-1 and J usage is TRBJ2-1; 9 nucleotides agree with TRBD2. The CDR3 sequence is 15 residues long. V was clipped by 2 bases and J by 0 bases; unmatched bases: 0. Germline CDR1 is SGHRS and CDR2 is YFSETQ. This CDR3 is CASSFSGSSYNEQFF. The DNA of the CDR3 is TGCGCCAGCAGCTTTAGCGGGAGCTCCTACAATGAGCAGTTCTTC.

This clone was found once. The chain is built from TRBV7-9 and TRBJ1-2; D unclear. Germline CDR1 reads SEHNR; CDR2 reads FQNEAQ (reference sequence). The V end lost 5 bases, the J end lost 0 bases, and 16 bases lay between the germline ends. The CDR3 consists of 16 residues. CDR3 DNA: TGTGCCAGCAGCCCGAGCAATGATGTATCTAACTATGGCTACACCTTC. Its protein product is CASSPSNDVSNYGYTF.

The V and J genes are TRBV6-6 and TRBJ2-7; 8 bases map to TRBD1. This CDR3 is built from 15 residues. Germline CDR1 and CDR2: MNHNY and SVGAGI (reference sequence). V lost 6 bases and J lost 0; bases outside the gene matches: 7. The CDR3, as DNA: TGTGCCAGCAGACACGGACAGGGCTTCTCCTACGAGCAGTACTTC. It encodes CASRHGQGFSYEQYF.

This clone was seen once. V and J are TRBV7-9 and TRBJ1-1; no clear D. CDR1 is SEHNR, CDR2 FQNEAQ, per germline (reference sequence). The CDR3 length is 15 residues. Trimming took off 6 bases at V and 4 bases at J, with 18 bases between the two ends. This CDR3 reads CASRREGGRFTEAFF. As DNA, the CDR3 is TGTGCCAGCAGGAGGGAGGGCGGACGGTTCACTGAAGCTTTCTTT.

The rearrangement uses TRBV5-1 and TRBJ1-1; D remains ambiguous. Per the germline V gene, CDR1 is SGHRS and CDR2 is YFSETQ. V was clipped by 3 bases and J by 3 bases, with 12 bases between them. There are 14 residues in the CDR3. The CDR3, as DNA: TGCGCCAGCAGCTACTTACATGCGGACACTGAAGCTTTCTTT. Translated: CASSYLHADTEAFF.

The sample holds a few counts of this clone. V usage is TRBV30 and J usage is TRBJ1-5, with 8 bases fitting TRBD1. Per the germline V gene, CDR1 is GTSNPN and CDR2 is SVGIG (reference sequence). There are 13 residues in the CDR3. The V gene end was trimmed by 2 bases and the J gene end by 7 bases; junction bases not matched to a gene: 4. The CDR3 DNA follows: TGTGCCTGGAGTAAACAGGGGGGACAGCCCCAGCATTTT. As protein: CAWSKQGGQPQHF.

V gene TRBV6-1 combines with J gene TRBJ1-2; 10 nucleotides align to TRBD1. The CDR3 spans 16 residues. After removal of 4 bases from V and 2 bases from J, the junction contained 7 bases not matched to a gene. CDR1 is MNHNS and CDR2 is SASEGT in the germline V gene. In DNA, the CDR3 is TGTGCCAGCAGTGCGACAGGGGGCGAGAGGAACTATGGCTACACCTTC. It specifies CASSATGGERNYGYTF.